This T cell receptor beta chain is drawn from a study of shared clonotypes between healthy human individuals (TCRdb year 2020). Turning to the overall study: A few men and two women, aged 18 to 49 years, made up the cohort. For each donor, CD4 naive and CD4 memory were each given three plates, CD8 naive was given two plates, and CD8 memory was given one plate. To estimate repertoire size and how much clonotype sharing occurs between individuals, the study deeply sequenced the blood TCR repertoires of 5 or 6 healthy adults. Between about 0.94 and 10 billion PBMCs per donor were obtained by leukapheresis. Different laboratories and diverse techniques were used to prepare libraries and sequence TCR repertoires, to increase sequencing depth and limit assay-specific biases.

Concerning this clone itself: Its antigen target is currently unknown. Base-call qualities are not available, and no considerably larger clone is one nucleotide away.

Using the deep immunoSEQ assay, TCR CDR3 regions were amplified from genomic DNA by multiplex PCR. Genomic DNA extracted from each cell subset was distributed evenly over all wells of several immunoSEQ 96-well plates, and each plate served as one replicate. For sorted subsets, 150 to 200 ng genomic DNA, equal to about 30,000 T cell genomes, was loaded into each replicate PCR. Purified libraries were quantified with a Qubit 3.0 fluorometer, sized on a Bioanalyzer 2100, and re-quantified with the KAPA Library Quantification kit. A separate single-read 150-cycle Illumina NextSeq 550 flow cell was used to sequence each immunoSEQ 96-well plate. In the source study's methods: Because the immunoSEQ output included only junctional sequences and no quality scores, the filtering could not be the same as the filtering used for full-length reads. To assign V/J genes and CDR3, sequences were annotated using PyIR, a Python wrapper for IgBLAST v1.9, with IMGT germline references. Reads were filtered out if the reads had weak V/J assignments (E-value above 1e-6), no CDR3, stop codons, out-of-frame junctions, or ambiguous translated residues. V3J clonotypes were defined as sequences sharing an identical inferred V gene, J gene, and CDR3 amino acid sequence. The percentage overlap between two repertoires was calculated by dividing the number of shared unique clonotypes by the size of the smaller repertoire. Repertoire richness was assessed with RTK rarefaction, the Chao1 estimator, and Recon v2.1 estimates of unobserved clonotypes. Generation probabilities for all TCRbeta clonotypes obtained by the gDNA method from several donors were computed using OLGA. What TCRdb holds here is the immuneACCESS table cut down to in-frame rearrangements. Part of the clones is not present; checked against another copy, under half of the missing clones reflect an unresolved V gene, and the others are unexplained. The D gene and trimming were derived from the DNA, and the V and J assignments and clone size from that table. Here the sample has roughly 590,000 clones; less than 97% occur a single time. Jointly, the top ten make up roughly 0.1% of the sample.

CD8 naive samples were obtained by positive selection for CCR7 among CD45RO-negative cells, yielding a CD45RA+CCR7+ population from which TemRA cells were excluded. Healthy HIV-negative adults with no recently reported acute infections or vaccinations were included as donors. Only Caucasian adults living in Nashville, Tennessee, USA were represented among the donors. After blood collection by leukapheresis, PBMCs were isolated using Ficoll-Histopaque density gradient centrifugation and then cryopreserved in the vapor phase of liquid nitrogen. Purity and quantity of every magnetically sorted T cell population were checked by analytical flow cytometry. Each sorted fraction had its genomic DNA isolated and then quantified by UV absorbance on a Nanodrop 2000c. General study outcomes and caveats: The small number of donors limited the genetic and exposure-history diversity represented. Larger estimated clonotype richness was generally found for naive subsets than for memory subsets. Sampling was limited to blood, and TCR repertoires in tissue likely differ from TCR repertoires in blood. Across four donors, about 5.2% of naive CD4, 3.5% of naive CD8, about 2.3% of memory CD4, and under 0.45% of memory CD8 clonotypes were shared. Compared with non-shared clonotypes, clonotypes shared by all four sorted-subset donors had higher generation probabilities. Pairwise subsampling indicated that sequencing depth was expected to affect the degree of clonotype sharing among donors. Even with the large sequencing depth, rarefaction of the sorted-subset datasets indicated that sequencing was incomplete.

The cysteine opens and the phenylalanine closes a CDR3 of 16 amino acids. Only the CDR3 region is kept as DNA, spanning 48 bases read in frame from base 1. V is pruned by 4 bases and J by 6 bases, leaving 11 bases of the junction without a gene match. Via the germline V gene, CDR1 is MNHEY and CDR2 SVGAGI. The rearranged segments are TRBV6-5 and TRBJ2-1, and 8 junction bases match TRBD2. Input material: naive CD8+ T cells sorted from blood. Taken with the paper, the label for cell subset or site translates to: CD45RA+CCR7+. This TCR derives from a woman in her twenties or thirties in good health. The CDR3 here reads CASSSPWREAGNEQFF. The DNA reads as follows: TGTGCCAGCAGTTCTCCCTGGCGGGAGGCTGGCAATGAGCAGTTCTTC.